This is a list of T cell receptor beta chains from one sample in a study of a mutant IDH1 vaccine in newly diagnosed glioma. For these receptors, no antigen is known. Profiling relied on immunoSEQ multiplex PCR, and the TCRdb table lists in-frame clones only, not all of them. The table shows 110,000 or so clones, with roughly nine tenths occurring only once. Sequences were derived from PBMCs, sampled from a glioma patient whose treatment included an IDH1 peptide vaccine. The receptors stem from a woman aged 45-65 years with glioma. Each CDR3 is given with its conserved first and last residue. Fields, in order: CDR3 protein, CDR3 DNA, V gene, J gene, D gene, clone size. D genes are given only for firm matches. A row's size may be missing; if present it is once, few, many or a size class.

CASSENGEQYF	TGTGCCAGCAGTGAAAACGGCGAGCAGTACTTC	TRBV2	TRBJ2-7	-	-
CASSLTSGTDTQYF	TGTGCCAGCAGCTTAACTAGCGGGACAGATACGCAGTATTTT	TRBV7-9	TRBJ2-3	TRBD2	-
CASSFAGPFSYEQYF	TGTGCCAGCAGCTTTGCGGGACCCTTCTCCTACGAGCAGTACTTC	TRBV7-9	TRBJ2-7	-	few
CASSQVRGDTQYF	TGCGCCAGCAGCCAAGTTCGAGGAGATACGCAGTATTTT	TRBV4-1	TRBJ2-3	-	-
CASSPIRDYSYNEQFF	TGTGCCAGTAGCCCAATTCGGGACTACTCTTACAATGAGCAGTTCTTC	TRBV19	TRBJ2-1	TRBD2	-
CASSQLASSNTGELFF	TGTGCCAGCAGCCAACTAGCGAGTTCGAACACCGGGGAGCTGTTTTTT	TRBV4-2	TRBJ2-2	-	-
CASSLYSIKYEQYF	TGTGCCAGCAGTTTGTACAGCATCAAGTACGAGCAGTACTTC	TRBV6-5	TRBJ2-7	-	once
CASSLRLAGVEQYF	TGTGCCAGCAGCCTACGACTAGCGGGAGTGGAGCAGTACTTC	TRBV9	TRBJ2-7	TRBD2	-
CASSLDTVVYEQYF	TGCGCCAGCAGCTTGGATACAGTTGTTTACGAGCAGTACTTC	TRBV5-1	TRBJ2-7	-	-
CASSEQDRPNTEAFF	TGTGCCAGCAGTGAACAGGACAGGCCGAACACTGAAGCTTTCTTT	TRBV27	TRBJ1-1	TRBD1	once
CATSRSRGSYNEQFF	TGTGCCACCAGCAGGTCCCGGGGCTCCTACAATGAGCAGTTCTTC	TRBV15	TRBJ2-1	-	-
CASSARLAGPPGEQYF	TGTGCCAGCAGTGCCCGATTAGCGGGACCTCCGGGGGAGCAGTACTTC	TRBV27	TRBJ2-7	TRBD2	-
CASSGVGYTF	TGTGCCAGCTCAGGGGTCGGCTACACCTTC	TRBV9	TRBJ1-2	-	-
CASSLSGGLYEQYF	TGTGCCAGCAGTTTATCCGGGGGGCTCTACGAGCAGTACTTC	TRBV28	TRBJ2-7	-	-
CASSWTGTGANVLTF	TGTGCCAGCAGTTGGACAGGGACTGGGGCCAACGTCCTGACTTTC	TRBV6-5	TRBJ2-6	TRBD1	-
CASSWGTGAGELFF	TGTGCCAGCAGCTGGGGGACAGGGGCCGGGGAGCTGTTTTTT	TRBV5-8	TRBJ2-2	TRBD1	-
CASSLATSGSRGEQYF	TGCGCCAGCAGCTTGGCGACTAGCGGGAGCAGGGGCGAGCAGTACTTC	TRBV5-1	TRBJ2-7	TRBD2	-